What follows is one TCR beta chain and its context. Its antigen is unidentified. V lost 5 bases and J lost 0; bases outside the gene matches: 3. The CDR3 length is 15 residues. Per the germline V gene, CDR1 is SGHTA and CDR2 is FQGNSA. This sample is drawn from a study of blood T cells in healthy people across ages. A sample-barcoded 5' primer and a J-beta primer mix were used in a second PCR of roughly 6 to 11 cycles. One entry per CDR3 protein results from TCRdb running MiXCR on the 5' RACE reads. The table has about 800,000 distinct CDR3 sequences, 20% to 25% seen once; the top ten hold 3.7%. Findings and caveats of the study: Diversity was estimated from one million T cells, and these estimates were considered underestimates.

These data were also reused for a study on T cells of mothers and their children.

Sequencing was performed on blood. The rearrangement uses TRBV7-2 and TRBJ2-5; 10 bases line up with TRBD2. This TCR derives from a boy younger than 18 in good health. This CDR3 reads CASSKAGGHQETQYF. The CDR3 DNA reads as TGTGCCAGCAGCAAAGCGGGGGGGCACCAAGAGACCCAGTACTTC.